This T cell receptor (beta chain) was identified during a study of technical replicates of blood from a handful of donors. The table lists this clone with a count of one. Using immunoSEQ multiplex PCR, the repertoire was profiled, and TCRdb retains in-frame clones only, with some absent. The sample includes about 76,000 clones, approximately 96% seen only once; the top ten take approximately 0.2%. The V gene lost 0 bases and the J gene lost 5 bases, with 14 bases spanning the gap. In germline, CDR1 is SGHRS, CDR2 YFSETQ. The CDR3 contains 15 residues. Material for sequencing was T cells isolated from PBMCs. The sequence derives from a human donor in good health. The V call is TRBV5-1, the J call TRBJ2-5; D is possibly TRBD2 (5 bases). The chain's CDR3 is CASSLVLAEGETQYF. CDR3 nucleotide sequence: TGCGCCAGCAGCTTGGTGCTAGCCGAAGGGGAGACCCAGTACTTC.